This TCR beta chain was sequenced for a study of radiation and T cells in renal cell carcinoma. Time point of the sample: baseline pretreatment blood. The treatment was: 15 Gy SBRT to primary tumor, nephrectomy 4 weeks later. Produced via immunoSEQ multiplex PCR; TCRdb's table is partial and in-frame only. The sample consists of about 130,000 clones, 88% of them appearing once. The source material was blood, sampled from a patient whose treatment included radiotherapy and nephrectomy. This sequence originates from a woman aged 50 to 60 with renal cell carcinoma.

CDR3 sequence reads: CASSLSPDSHEQYF. CDR3 coding DNA: TGTGCCAGCAGCTTGTCCCCGGACAGCCACGAGCAGTACTTC. The rearrangement joins TRBV5-6 to TRBJ2-7, with a possible D match to TRBD1 (6 bases). The CDR3 runs to 14 residues. Germline CDR1 is SGHDT and CDR2 is YYEEEE. V was pared by 1 base and J by 5 bases, with 13 bases between.